These T cell receptor beta chains were read from a single sample in a study of tumor-infiltrating lymphocytes in primary liver carcinoma. One entry per CDR3 protein, called by TCRdb with MiXCR from the multiplex PCR reads. The sample lists about 54,000 distinct CDR3 sequences; over 65% were seen once. Sequences were obtained from liver tumor tissue from sampling region 2. The receptors shown here come from a man aged 40-49 years with primary liver carcinoma and hepatitis B virus infection. Both conserved end residues are part of each CDR3. D genes are given only for firm matches. A row's size may be missing; if present it is once, few, many or a size class.

clone_size: NA; j_call: TRBJ1-1; v_call: TRBV5-5; d_call: NA; cdr3_length: 14; cdr3_nt: TGTACCAGCAGTCCTACAGGGTCTTCACCTGAAGCTATCTTT; cdr3_aa: CTSSPTGSSPEAIF
clone_size: NA; j_call: TRBJ1-4; v_call: TRBV6-5; d_call: NA; cdr3_length: 14; cdr3_nt: TGTGCCAGCAGAACATGGGGCGGTGATGAAAAACTATTTTTT; cdr3_aa: CASRTWGGDEKLFF
clone_size: NA; j_call: TRBJ2-1; v_call: TRBV11-2; d_call: NA; cdr3_length: 14; cdr3_nt: TGTGCCAACAGCACCGCTGCAGGCGGTGATGAGCAGTTCTTC; cdr3_aa: CANSTAAGGDEQFF
clone_size: NA; j_call: TRBJ2-7; v_call: TRBV6-1; d_call: NA; cdr3_length: 12; cdr3_nt: TGTGCTAGCAGTGTGCCCTCCCACGAGCAGTACTTC; cdr3_aa: CASSVPSHEQYF
clone_size: NA; j_call: TRBJ1-1; v_call: TRBV29-1; d_call: NA; cdr3_length: 10; cdr3_nt: TGCAGCGTTCATGGCACTGAAGCTTTCTTT; cdr3_aa: CSVHGTEAFF
clone_size: NA; j_call: TRBJ2-5; v_call: TRBV2; d_call: TRBD1; cdr3_length: 13; cdr3_nt: TGTGCCACCAGTGGGACAGGACAAGAAACCCTGTACTTC; cdr3_aa: CATSGTGQETLYF
clone_size: NA; j_call: TRBJ2-1; v_call: TRBV29-1; d_call: NA; cdr3_length: 15; cdr3_nt: TGCAGCGCTGAGCGCCGGGACGGGGGTTACAATGAGCAGTTTTTC; cdr3_aa: CSAERRDGGYNEQFF
clone_size: NA; j_call: TRBJ2-1; v_call: TRBV4-1; d_call: NA; cdr3_length: 15; cdr3_nt: TGCGCCAACAGCCTACCTCTCGGGCCCTACGATGAGCAGTTCTTC; cdr3_aa: CANSLPLGPYDEQFF
clone_size: NA; j_call: TRBJ2-7; v_call: TRBV11-2; d_call: NA; cdr3_length: 13; cdr3_nt: TGTGCCATCAGTTTAAGTGAGCTAGCGTCGCAGTGCTTC; cdr3_aa: CAISLSELASQCF
clone_size: NA; j_call: TRBJ2-7; v_call: TRBV5-4; d_call: NA; cdr3_length: 15; cdr3_nt: TGTGCCAGCAGCTCAGGACCGTCGGTAACCTACGAGCAGTACTTC; cdr3_aa: CASSSGPSVTYEQYF
clone_size: NA; j_call: TRBJ2-7; v_call: TRBV11-2; d_call: NA; cdr3_length: 13; cdr3_nt: TGTGCCAGCAACTTAAGCGAGTTAGCGTCGCAGTACTTC; cdr3_aa: CASNLSELASQYF
clone_size: NA; j_call: TRBJ2-5; v_call: TRBV6-2/TRBV6-3; d_call: TRBD2; cdr3_length: 16; cdr3_nt: TGTGCCAGCGAGCCTTTGTCGGGGGGATTACAAGAGACCCAGTACTTC; cdr3_aa: CASEPLSGGLQETQYF
clone_size: NA; j_call: TRBJ2-3; v_call: TRBV10-3; d_call: TRBD2; cdr3_length: 21; cdr3_nt: TGTGCCTTCAGTGCGTCCACCGGACTAGCGGGAGGGGTTATGCATGGGGATACGCAGTTTTTT; cdr3_aa: CAFSASTGLAGGVMHGDTQFF
clone_size: NA; j_call: TRBJ2-5; v_call: TRBV10-3; d_call: NA; cdr3_length: 14; cdr3_nt: TGTACCATTAGCCCAGGGGACGGACAAGAGACCCAGTACTTC; cdr3_aa: CTISPGDGQETQYF
clone_size: NA; j_call: TRBJ2-3; v_call: TRBV11-2; d_call: NA; cdr3_length: 16; cdr3_nt: TGTGTCAGCAGCTTAGAGGGACTGACGTGGACAGATACGCAGTATTTT; cdr3_aa: CVSSLEGLTWTDTQYF
clone_size: NA; j_call: TRBJ1-2; v_call: TRBV6-6; d_call: NA; cdr3_length: 11; cdr3_nt: TGTGCCAGCAATTATTCGAGTGAGCTCACCTTC; cdr3_aa: CASNYSSELTF
clone_size: NA; j_call: TRBJ2-5; v_call: TRBV10-3; d_call: TRBD1; cdr3_length: 15; cdr3_nt: TGTACCATCAGTGCCGAGGGACAGGGTCTCGGGGTCCAGTACTTC; cdr3_aa: CTISAEGQGLGVQYF
clone_size: many; j_call: TRBJ2-3; v_call: TRBV5-4; d_call: TRBD2; cdr3_length: 16; cdr3_nt: TGTGCCAGCAGCCCTTGGCCGTTGCGGGGGACAGATACGCAGTATTTT; cdr3_aa: CASSPWPLRGTDTQYF
clone_size: NA; j_call: TRBJ1-5; v_call: TRBV6-1; d_call: NA; cdr3_length: 16; cdr3_nt: TGCGCCAGCAGTCAATCAGCGGGTTTAACCACAGATACGCAGCATTTT; cdr3_aa: CASSQSAGLTTDTQHF
clone_size: NA; j_call: TRBJ1-2; v_call: TRBV12-3/TRBV12-4; d_call: NA; cdr3_length: 16; cdr3_nt: TGTGCCAGCAGTTTTCTCATTGGACCCGAATTCTATGGTTACACCTTC; cdr3_aa: CASSFLIGPEFYGYTF
clone_size: NA; j_call: TRBJ2-1; v_call: TRBV19; d_call: NA; cdr3_length: 13; cdr3_nt: TGTGCCACCGCTAGCGCCACCTACAATGAGCAGTTCTTC; cdr3_aa: CATASATYNEQFF
clone_size: many; j_call: TRBJ1-1; v_call: TRBV6-6; d_call: NA; cdr3_length: 15; cdr3_nt: TGTGCCAGCAGGAAAGAGGGGGTTTCGAACACTGAAGCTTTCTTT; cdr3_aa: CASRKEGVSNTEAFF
clone_size: NA; j_call: TRBJ2-5; v_call: TRBV20-1; d_call: TRBD2; cdr3_length: 15; cdr3_nt: TGCAGTGCTTCCCGCGGCGGGAGCGGGAAGGAGACCCAGTACTTC; cdr3_aa: CSASRGGSGKETQYF
clone_size: NA; j_call: TRBJ2-2; v_call: TRBV14; d_call: TRBD1; cdr3_length: 13; cdr3_nt: TGTGTCAGCGCAACGACAGGGGCCGGGGAGCTGTTTTTT; cdr3_aa: CVSATTGAGELFF
clone_size: many; j_call: TRBJ2-3; v_call: TRBV28; d_call: TRBD1; cdr3_length: 15; cdr3_nt: TGTGCCAGCAGTACGGGACAGGGGGAAACAGATACGCAGTATTTT; cdr3_aa: CASSTGQGETDTQYF
clone_size: NA; j_call: TRBJ2-7; v_call: TRBV28; d_call: TRBD1; cdr3_length: 14; cdr3_nt: TGTGCCAGCCACGTGACGCAGGGGGCGAAGGAGCAGTATTTC; cdr3_aa: CASHVTQGAKEQYF
clone_size: NA; j_call: TRBJ2-2; v_call: TRBV6-5; d_call: TRBD1; cdr3_length: 15; cdr3_nt: TGTGCCTGCAGCTTTGGGACAGGGATAACCGGGGAGCTGTTTTTT; cdr3_aa: CACSFGTGITGELFF
clone_size: many; j_call: TRBJ2-1; v_call: TRBV2; d_call: TRBD2; cdr3_length: 19; cdr3_nt: TGTGCCAGCCGTGAGTCGCGGGGGGGCCCGAGAAGCTCCTACAATGAGCAGTTCTTC; cdr3_aa: CASRESRGGPRSSYNEQFF
clone_size: NA; j_call: TRBJ2-7; v_call: TRBV11-2; d_call: TRBD2; cdr3_length: 18; cdr3_nt: TGTGCCAGCAGCTTATCTGTTGGACCAGCGGGATGGGAGTACGAGCAGTACTTC; cdr3_aa: CASSLSVGPAGWEYEQYF
clone_size: NA; j_call: TRBJ2-3; v_call: TRBV7-9; d_call: NA; cdr3_length: 15; cdr3_nt: TGTGCCAACAACTGGAGGGACGGATACATAGATACGCAGTATTTT; cdr3_aa: CANNWRDGYIDTQYF
clone_size: NA; j_call: TRBJ1-5; v_call: TRBV4-1; d_call: NA; cdr3_length: 16; cdr3_nt: TGCGCCAGCAACCAAGAAGGGGGTGATAGCAATCAACCCCAGCATTTT; cdr3_aa: CASNQEGGDSNQPQHF
clone_size: NA; j_call: TRBJ1-3; v_call: TRBV7-9; d_call: NA; cdr3_length: 15; cdr3_nt: TGTGCCGGCAGCTTTGCCGGGACAAGAGGAAACACCATATATTTT; cdr3_aa: CAGSFAGTRGNTIYF
clone_size: NA; j_call: TRBJ2-3; v_call: TRBV25-1; d_call: TRBD1; cdr3_length: 19; cdr3_nt: TGTGCCAGCAGTGAATCCGCAAGTCCGGGACAGGGGGCATTGGATACGCAGTATTTT; cdr3_aa: CASSESASPGQGALDTQYF
clone_size: NA; j_call: TRBJ2-5; v_call: TRBV7-2; d_call: NA; cdr3_length: 13; cdr3_nt: TGTGCCAGCAGCTTAGTGGTCCAAGAGACCCAGTACTTC; cdr3_aa: CASSLVVQETQYF
clone_size: NA; j_call: TRBJ2-2; v_call: TRBV29-1; d_call: TRBD1; cdr3_length: 13; cdr3_nt: TGCAGCGTTGACCAGGGGGCACCCGGGGACCTATTTTTT; cdr3_aa: CSVDQGAPGDLFF
clone_size: NA; j_call: TRBJ2-3; v_call: TRBV28; d_call: NA; cdr3_length: 14; cdr3_nt: TGTGCCAGCAGTTTCCTCAGCGGCACAAATACGCAGTATTTT; cdr3_aa: CASSFLSGTNTQYF
clone_size: NA; j_call: TRBJ1-1; v_call: TRBV6-5; d_call: TRBD1; cdr3_length: 14; cdr3_nt: TGTACCAACAGTTACCGGGACAGGTCCGATGAAGCTTTCTTT; cdr3_aa: CTNSYRDRSDEAFF
clone_size: few; j_call: TRBJ1-5; v_call: TRBV4-1; d_call: TRBD1; cdr3_length: 16; cdr3_nt: TGCGCCAGCAGCCAAGAGGGACAGGGAAGCAATCAGCCCCAGCATTTT; cdr3_aa: CASSQEGQGSNQPQHF
clone_size: NA; j_call: TRBJ2-7; v_call: TRBV7-2; d_call: NA; cdr3_length: 13; cdr3_nt: TGTGCCAGCAGCGGATCAGGGGACTCCGAGCAGTACTTC; cdr3_aa: CASSGSGDSEQYF
clone_size: NA; j_call: TRBJ1-5; v_call: TRBV21-1; d_call: NA; cdr3_length: 14; cdr3_nt: TGTGCCAGCAGCCGAAGCGTTAGCAATCAGCCCAAGCATTTT; cdr3_aa: CASSRSVSNQPKHF
clone_size: NA; j_call: TRBJ1-6; v_call: TRBV4-2; d_call: NA; cdr3_length: 15; cdr3_nt: TGTGCCAGCAGCCACTTGGACAGTAAGAATTCACCCCTCCACTTT; cdr3_aa: CASSHLDSKNSPLHF
clone_size: NA; j_call: TRBJ1-1; v_call: TRBV29-1; d_call: NA; cdr3_length: 13; cdr3_nt: TGCAGCGTAAGGGACTGGGGGCACACTGAAGCTTTCTTT; cdr3_aa: CSVRDWGHTEAFF
clone_size: NA; j_call: TRBJ1-2; v_call: TRBV20-1; d_call: NA; cdr3_length: 15; cdr3_nt: TGCAGTGCTACCTCCCTCACATACGATAACTATGTCTACACCTTC; cdr3_aa: CSATSLTYDNYVYTF
clone_size: few; j_call: TRBJ2-7; v_call: TRBV12-3/TRBV12-4; d_call: NA; cdr3_length: 14; cdr3_nt: TGTGCCAGCAGCCCCCAGGACAAAACCTACGAGCAGTACTTC; cdr3_aa: CASSPQDKTYEQYF
clone_size: NA; j_call: TRBJ2-1; v_call: TRBV28; d_call: NA; cdr3_length: 17; cdr3_nt: TGTGCCAGCAGTCTACATTATGGACTTGCGAGGGTAAATGAGCAGTTCTTC; cdr3_aa: CASSLHYGLARVNEQFF
clone_size: NA; j_call: TRBJ2-1; v_call: TRBV6-5; d_call: NA; cdr3_length: 15; cdr3_nt: TGTGCCAGCAGGGAATACATGAGTTCCTACAATGAACAGTTCTTC; cdr3_aa: CASREYMSSYNEQFF
clone_size: NA; j_call: TRBJ2-2; v_call: TRBV11-2; d_call: TRBD2; cdr3_length: 16; cdr3_nt: TGTGCCAGGAGCTTAGTGGAGCTAGCGGGAACCGGGGGGCTGTTTTTT; cdr3_aa: CARSLVELAGTGGLFF